This T cell receptor (beta chain) was observed in a study of T cells in Graves' hyperthyroidism and ophthalmopathy. This clonotype was found many times. The antigen remains unidentified. PBMCs were collected from an approximately 9 ml volume of fresh peripheral blood. Amplification of TCR beta CDR3 regions used RNA as the template. A first-round RT-PCR of the TCR CDR3 used the HTBI primer set. TCRdb re-analysed the multiplex PCR reads in MiXCR, keeping a single row per CDR3 protein. The table lists a few hundred thousand distinct CDR3 sequences, approximately 14% of them singletons. The V gene lost 5 bases and the J gene lost 0 bases, with 5 bases spanning the gap. The CDR3 contains 13 residues. Study-level results: Model output signaled ophthalmopathy a median roughly 6.1 months ahead of onset. From stable hyperthyroidism, ophthalmopathy was separated by a 13 V-J model. In blood, most of the thyroid clonotypes expanded above 0.001 were also present.

The TCR originated in a woman aged 18-29 years with Graves' hyperthyroidism. What was sequenced was blood. This chain joins TRBV12-3 or TRBV12-4 and TRBJ2-1; no firm D call. This CDR3 is CASSQSSYNEQFF. CDR3 sequence (DNA): TGTGCCAGCAGTCAAAGCTCCTACAATGAGCAGTTCTTC.